The rows below give T cell receptor beta chains drawn from one sample of a study of cytomegalovirus exposure and HLA in healthy donors. Sequenced by immunoSEQ multiplex PCR; TCRdb stores in-frame clones only, minus some. The table shows tens of thousands of clones, with 80% to 95% occurring only once. What was sequenced was PBMCs. The source of these receptors is a man younger than 35 in good health and CMV-seronegative. CDR3s include the opening cysteine and the closing phenylalanine or tryptophan. D genes are given only for firm matches. Where a row states a size, it is once, few, many or the class of an expanded clone; other rows omit it.

D gene	V gene	clone size	J gene	CDR3 DNA	CDR3 protein
-	TRBV6-5	-	TRBJ2-2	TGTGCCAGCAGCAACCAGGGGGGTACCGGGGAGCTGTTTTTT	CASSNQGGTGELFF
-	TRBV27	-	TRBJ2-1	TGTGCCAGCAGTCCATCAACAGGGTTTTCCTACAATGAGCAGTTCTTC	CASSPSTGFSYNEQFF
-	TRBV29-1	-	TRBJ1-3	TGCAGCGTTGATCTCCGGGGGTCTGGAAACACCATATATTTT	CSVDLRGSGNTIYF
-	TRBV6-1	-	TRBJ2-7	TGTGCCACCCTTAGCTTATACGAGCAGTACTTC	CATLSLYEQYF
-	TRBV4-1	-	TRBJ2-3	TGCGCCAGCAGCCAAGCTCTAGGGGTTAGCACAGATACGCAGTATTTT	CASSQALGVSTDTQYF
TRBD2	TRBV18	-	TRBJ2-1	TGTGCCAGCTCAACAGCTAGCGGGAGGAACAACAATGAGCAGTTCTTC	CASSTASGRNNNEQFF
TRBD1	TRBV2	-	TRBJ2-7	TGTGCCACCGACGGACAGGGATCTTTTTACGAGCAGTACTTC	CATDGQGSFYEQYF
TRBD2	TRBV2	-	TRBJ2-5	TGTGCCAGCAGTGAGTTAGGACTAGCGGGTATTAACCAAGAGACCCAGTACTTC	CASSELGLAGINQETQYF
-	TRBV7-8	-	TRBJ2-1	TGTGCCAGCAGCTTGTCTAGCGTAAATGAGCAGTTCTTC	CASSLSSVNEQFF
-	TRBV23-1	-	TRBJ2-2	TGCGCCAGCAACGGACAGCCACTAATCGCGAACACCGGGGAGCTGTTTTTT	CASNGQPLIANTGELFF
TRBD2	TRBV5-4	-	TRBJ2-7	TGTGCCAGCAGCTTGTACACTAGCGCTTCCTACGAGCAGTACTTC	CASSLYTSASYEQYF
TRBD1	TRBV7-2	-	TRBJ2-3	TGTGCCAGCAGCTTAGAAGGGACAGGGCTTACAGATACGCAGTATTTT	CASSLEGTGLTDTQYF
TRBD1	TRBV7-9	once	TRBJ2-7	TGTGCCAGCAGCTTAGCTGGACAGGGGGCGAAAGAGCAGTACTTC	CASSLAGQGAKEQYF
-	TRBV9	-	TRBJ2-2	TGTGCCAGCAGCGTAGGAAACAGGGACACCGGGGAGCTGTTTTTT	CASSVGNRDTGELFF
-	TRBV29-1	-	TRBJ2-3	TGCAGCGTTTTGGCCCCGGGTGATACGCAGTATTTT	CSVLAPGDTQYF
TRBD2	TRBV5-6	-	TRBJ2-5	TGTGCCAGCAGCTTTCTAGCGGGAGTGGAGGAGACCCAGTACTTC	CASSFLAGVEETQYF
-	TRBV14	-	TRBJ2-1	TGTGCCAGCAGCGAGCAGGGGACCTATTACGATGAGCAGTTCTTC	CASSEQGTYYDEQFF
-	TRBV28	-	TRBJ2-5	TGTGCCAGCAGTTTCATCGGCGGGTTCTTAGGTAGGAGGCAAGAGACCCAGTACTTC	CASSFIGGFLGRRQETQYF
-	TRBV6-1	-	TRBJ2-1	TGTGCCAGCAGTCTAGCCTTAGGTAACGACAATGAGCAGTTCTTC	CASSLALGNDNEQFF
-	TRBV28	-	TRBJ1-3	TGTGCCAGCAGTTCCTCCCCGAGCTCTGGAAACACCATATATTTT	CASSSSPSSGNTIYF